This T cell receptor beta chain was documented in a study of blood T cell repertoires in COVID-19. Turning to the study itself: Samples came from the United States, Italy and Spain, spanning acute and convalescent COVID-19.

Generated by immunoSEQ multiplex PCR, the TCRdb table keeps only in-frame clones and is missing some. The sample yields about 70,000 clones, approximately 89% seen once. CDR3 length equals 15 residues. Per the germline V gene, CDR1 is SNHLY and CDR2 is FYNNEI. Trimming cost V 7 bases and J 3 bases, with 16 bases left between them. Patients at the Seattle site were enrolled during active infection and followed longitudinally. The sequenced material came from peripheral blood. The receptor was isolated from a middle-aged man with COVID-19, enrolled during active disease. The gene calls are TRBV2 and TRBJ1-5; D ambiguous. The chain's CDR3 is CASTGEGTINQPQHF. CDR3 bases: TGTGCCAGCACCGGGGAGGGCACGATCAATCAGCCCCAGCATTTT.